The count of the clone carrying this T cell receptor beta chain is one. Its cognate antigen is unknown. The same CDR3 also results from other DNA sequences found in this sample. This record comes from a study of shared clonotypes between healthy human individuals. Here immunoSEQ multiplex PCR was the method, and the copy in TCRdb shows in-frame clones only, minus some. The top ten clones hold over 0.12% of a sample with roughly 2.5 million clones, 90% to 95% of them seen once. This CDR3 region has 12 residues. V was shortened by 2 bases and J by 3 bases, with 7 bases between the two germline ends. The germline V gene encodes CDR1 GTSNPN and CDR2 SVGIG (reference sequence). Overall study results and limits: Memory subsets generally showed lower estimated richness than naive subsets.

Naive CD45RA+ and memory CD45RA-negative subsets were split from CD4+ cells. The sequence derives from a man younger than 30 in good health. The chain couples TRBV30 to TRBJ2-5, with D perhaps matching TRBD1 or TRBD2 (5 bases each). Sample: naive CD4+ T cells sorted from blood. Noted subset: CD45RA+ positively selected. CDR3 coding DNA: TGTGCCTGGAGTCGGGACGAAGAGACCCAGTACTTC. Amino acid sequence: CAWSRDEETQYF.